This T cell receptor (beta chain) comes out of a study of T cells in localized non-small cell lung cancer. Sequencing used immunoSEQ multiplex PCR; TCRdb keeps in-frame clones, though not all of them. The sample shows about 13,000 clones, more than 70% of them seen only once. As concerns this clone: The antigen remains undetermined.

Study-level results: Turning up in adjacent lung were a median approximately 58 of the top 100 tumor clones.

The ends were cut back, 8 bases at V and 5 bases at J, with 21 bases in the middle. Per the germline V gene, CDR1 is SNHLY and CDR2 is FYNNEI. The CDR3 sequence is 15 residues long. This chain connects TRBV2 to TRBJ2-5; D possibly corresponds to TRBD1 (6 bases). The sequenced sample was peripheral blood, obtained before any cancer treatment. The sequence was collected from a male donor aged 60 or older with stage III lung adenocarcinoma. CDR3 in amino acids: CASLPGAAIGETQYF. The CDR3, as DNA: TGTGCCAGCTTGCCAGGGGCCGCCATTGGGGAGACCCAGTACTTC.